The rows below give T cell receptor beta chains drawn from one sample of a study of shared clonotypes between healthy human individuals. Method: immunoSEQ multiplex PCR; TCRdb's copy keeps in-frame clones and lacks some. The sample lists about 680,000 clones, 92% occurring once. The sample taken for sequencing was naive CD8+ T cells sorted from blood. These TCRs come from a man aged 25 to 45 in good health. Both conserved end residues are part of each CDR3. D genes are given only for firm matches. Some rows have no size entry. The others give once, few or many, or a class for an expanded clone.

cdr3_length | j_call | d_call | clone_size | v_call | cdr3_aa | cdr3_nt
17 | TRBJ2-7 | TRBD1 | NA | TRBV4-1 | CASSQDGYTGDSYEQYF | TGCGCCAGCAGCCAAGATGGGTATACAGGGGATTCCTACGAGCAGTACTTC
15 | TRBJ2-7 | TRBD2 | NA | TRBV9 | CASTPAGGSSYEQYF | TGTGCCAGCACCCCGGCGGGAGGGAGCTCCTACGAGCAGTACTTC
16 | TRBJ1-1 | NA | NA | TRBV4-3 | CASSQGRAGGGIEAFF | TGCGCCAGCAGCCAAGGACGAGCAGGCGGCGGCATCGAAGCTTTCTTT
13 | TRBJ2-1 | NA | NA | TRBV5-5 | CASSLENRNEQFF | TGTGCCAGCAGCTTGGAAAATAGGAATGAGCAGTTCTTC
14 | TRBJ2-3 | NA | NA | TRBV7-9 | CASSLPRDTDTQYF | TGTGCCAGCAGCTTACCACGGGACACAGATACGCAGTATTTT
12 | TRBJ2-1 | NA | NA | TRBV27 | CASSPTSGEQFF | TGTGCCAGCAGTCCAACCTCGGGGGAGCAGTTCTTC
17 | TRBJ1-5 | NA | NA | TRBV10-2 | CASSESLVADSNQPQHF | TGCGCCAGCAGTGAGTCACTTGTGGCTGATAGCAATCAGCCCCAGCATTTT
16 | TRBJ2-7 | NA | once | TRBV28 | CASSLAGGLSHYEQYF | TGTGCCAGCAGTTTGGCTGGGGGCTTATCTCACTACGAGCAGTACTTC
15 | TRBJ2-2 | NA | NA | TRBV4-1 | CASSHREYGTGELFF | TGCGCCAGCAGCCATCGGGAGTACGGAACCGGGGAGCTGTTTTTT
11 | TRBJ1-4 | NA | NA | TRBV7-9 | CASSLDQKLFF | TGTGCCAGCAGCTTAGATCAAAAACTGTTTTTT
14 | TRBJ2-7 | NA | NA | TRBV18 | CASSPLLGGDEQYF | TGTGCCAGCTCACCACTATTGGGGGGCGACGAGCAGTACTTC
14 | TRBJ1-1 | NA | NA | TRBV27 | CASRSGLLNTEAFF | TGTGCCAGCAGGTCGGGACTTCTGAACACTGAAGCTTTCTTT
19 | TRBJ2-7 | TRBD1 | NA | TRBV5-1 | CASSPLGSTSGQGSYEQYF | TGCGCCAGCAGCCCTTTAGGTTCGACTTCGGGACAGGGGTCCTACGAGCAGTACTTC
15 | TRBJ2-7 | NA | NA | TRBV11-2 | CASSLEAETTYEQYF | TGTGCCAGCAGCTTAGAGGCGGAGACCACCTACGAGCAGTACTTC
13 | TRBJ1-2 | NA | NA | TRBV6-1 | CASSEGGNYGYTF | TGTGCCAGCAGTGAAGGGGGGAACTATGGCTACACCTTC
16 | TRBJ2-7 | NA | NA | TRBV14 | CASSQLTARGSYEQYF | TGTGCCAGCAGCCAACTGACCGCTCGTGGGTCCTACGAGCAGTACTTC
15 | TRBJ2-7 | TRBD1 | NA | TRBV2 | CASRTPGQGAHEQYF | TGTGCCAGCAGGACTCCGGGACAGGGGGCCCACGAGCAGTACTTC
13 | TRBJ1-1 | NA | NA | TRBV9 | CASSPSEGTEAFF | TGTGCCAGCAGCCCCTCTGAGGGCACTGAAGCTTTCTTT
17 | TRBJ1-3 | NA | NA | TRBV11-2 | CASSSKGGIGSGNTIYF | TGTGCCAGCAGCTCTAAGGGGGGGATAGGCTCTGGAAACACCATATATTTT
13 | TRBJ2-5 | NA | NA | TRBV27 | CASSPLYQETQYF | TGTGCCAGCAGTCCTTTGTACCAAGAGACCCAGTACTTC
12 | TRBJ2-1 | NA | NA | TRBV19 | CATPPLLNEQFF | TGTGCCACCCCACCCTTACTCAATGAGCAGTTCTTC
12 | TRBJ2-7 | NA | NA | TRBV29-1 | CSVWDGAYEQYF | TGCAGCGTTTGGGACGGGGCCTACGAGCAGTACTTC
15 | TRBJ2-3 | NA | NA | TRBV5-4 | CASSSEGGFTDTQYF | TGTGCCAGCAGCTCCGAAGGTGGGTTCACAGATACGCAGTATTTT
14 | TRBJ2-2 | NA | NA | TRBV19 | CASTQRLNTGELFF | TGTGCCAGTACACAGCGCCTAAACACCGGGGAGCTGTTTTTT
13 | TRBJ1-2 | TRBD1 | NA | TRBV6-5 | CASSYTGGDGYTF | TGTGCCAGCAGCTACACAGGGGGCGACGGCTACACCTTC
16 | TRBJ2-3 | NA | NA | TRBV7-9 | CASSLEAGWSTDTQYF | TGTGCCAGCAGCTTGGAAGCGGGCTGGTCCACAGATACGCAGTATTTT
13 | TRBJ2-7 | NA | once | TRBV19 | CASVSQESGEQYF | TGTGCCAGTGTTTCACAGGAATCGGGGGAGCAGTACTTC
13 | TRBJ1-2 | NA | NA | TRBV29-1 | CSGDGGEYYGYTF | TGCAGCGGCGATGGGGGGGAATACTATGGCTACACCTTC
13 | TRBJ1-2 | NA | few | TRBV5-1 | CASSLGGLYGYTF | TGCGCCAGCAGCTTAGGGGGATTGTATGGCTACACCTTC
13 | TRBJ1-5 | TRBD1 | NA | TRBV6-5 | CASSYATGGRKHF | TGTGCCAGCAGTTACGCGACAGGGGGCCGTAAGCATTTT
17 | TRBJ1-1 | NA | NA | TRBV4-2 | CASSQDPGVSMNTEAFF | TGTGCCAGCAGCCAAGATCCGGGGGTTTCAATGAACACTGAAGCTTTCTTT
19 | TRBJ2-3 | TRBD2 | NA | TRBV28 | CASSFWGALAGSDTDTQYF | TGTGCCAGCAGTTTTTGGGGGGCTTTAGCGGGGTCAGACACAGATACGCAGTATTTT
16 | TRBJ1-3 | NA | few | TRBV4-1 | CASSQVSGPRGNTIYF | TGCGCCAGCAGCCAAGTATCCGGGCCGAGGGGAAACACCATATATTTT
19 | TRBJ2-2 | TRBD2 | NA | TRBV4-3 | CASSQPGTSGRGDTGELFF | TGCGCCAGCAGCCAACCCGGGACTAGCGGGAGAGGGGACACCGGGGAGCTGTTTTTT
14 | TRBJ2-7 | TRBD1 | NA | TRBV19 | CASRNRDSSYEQYF | TGTGCCAGTAGGAACCGGGACAGTTCCTACGAGCAGTACTTC
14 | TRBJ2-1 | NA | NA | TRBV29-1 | CSVPWGSSYNEQFF | TGCAGCGTCCCCTGGGGGAGCTCCTACAATGAGCAGTTCTTC
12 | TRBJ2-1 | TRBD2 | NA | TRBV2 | CASRGRLDEQFF | TGTGCCAGCCGCGGGAGATTAGATGAGCAGTTCTTC
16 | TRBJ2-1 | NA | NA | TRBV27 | CASSTSTGLFYNEQFF | TGTGCCAGCAGTACCTCAACGGGACTCTTTTACAATGAGCAGTTCTTC
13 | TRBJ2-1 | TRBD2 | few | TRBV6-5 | CATKAGDYNEQFF | TGTGCCACTAAAGCGGGAGATTATAATGAGCAGTTCTTC
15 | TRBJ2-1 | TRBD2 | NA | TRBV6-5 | CASSYQGLVMNEQFF | TGTGCCAGCAGTTACCAGGGACTAGTCATGAATGAGCAGTTCTTC
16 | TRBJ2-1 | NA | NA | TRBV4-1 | CASSQSEGGNRYEQFF | TGCGCCAGCAGCCAGAGTGAGGGCGGGAATCGGTATGAGCAGTTCTTC
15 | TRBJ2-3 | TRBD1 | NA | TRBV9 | CASSVGQGFSDTQYF | TGTGCCAGCAGCGTGGGACAGGGGTTTTCAGATACGCAGTATTTT
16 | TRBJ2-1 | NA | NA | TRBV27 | CASSSLGGIASNEQFF | TGTGCCAGCAGTTCCCTCGGGGGAATAGCAAGCAATGAGCAGTTCTTC
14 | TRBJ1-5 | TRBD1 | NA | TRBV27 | CASRPTGRDQPQHF | TGTGCCAGCAGACCGACAGGGAGGGATCAGCCCCAGCATTTT
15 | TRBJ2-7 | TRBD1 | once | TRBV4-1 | CASSQGTGDSYEQYF | TGCGCCAGCAGCCAAGGGACAGGGGACTCCTACGAGCAGTACTTC
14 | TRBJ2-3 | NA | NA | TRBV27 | CASSLSRSSHTQYF | TGTGCCAGCAGTTTATCGAGATCTTCCCATACGCAGTATTTT
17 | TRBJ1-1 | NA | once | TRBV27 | CASSLKISGPRTTEAFF | TGTGCCAGCAGTTTAAAAATTTCAGGTCCCCGGACGACTGAAGCTTTCTTT
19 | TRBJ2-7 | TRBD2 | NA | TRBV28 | CASSPPGSEPGLAPYEQYF | TGTGCCAGCAGTCCCCCAGGGTCCGAACCGGGACTAGCTCCCTACGAGCAGTACTTC
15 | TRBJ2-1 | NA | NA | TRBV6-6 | CASSYAEPIYNEQFF | TGTGCCAGCAGTTACGCGGAGCCAATCTACAATGAGCAGTTCTTC
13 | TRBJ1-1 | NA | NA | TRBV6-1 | CASSESPDSEAFF | TGTGCCAGCAGTGAAAGCCCGGACAGCGAAGCTTTCTTT
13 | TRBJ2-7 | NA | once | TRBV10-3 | CAISEYRSYEQYF | TGTGCCATCAGTGAGTACAGATCCTACGAGCAGTACTTC
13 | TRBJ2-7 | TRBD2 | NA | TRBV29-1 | CSVKRDYAYEQYF | TGCAGCGTCAAACGGGACTATGCCTACGAGCAGTACTTC
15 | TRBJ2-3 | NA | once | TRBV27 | CASGLQDRGVDTQYF | TGTGCCAGCGGGTTACAAGACCGGGGAGTAGATACGCAGTATTTT
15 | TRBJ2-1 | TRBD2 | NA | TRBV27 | CASSPGTSGKNEQFF | TGTGCCAGCAGCCCCGGGACTAGCGGGAAGAATGAGCAGTTCTTC
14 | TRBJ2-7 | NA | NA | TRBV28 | CASSTRDGGYEQYF | TGTGCCAGCAGTACACGGGACGGTGGCTACGAGCAGTACTTC
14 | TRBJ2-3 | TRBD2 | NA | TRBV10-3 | CAISDGGTTDTQYF | TGTGCCATCAGTGACGGGGGGACCACAGATACGCAGTATTTT
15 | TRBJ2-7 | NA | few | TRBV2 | CASSPRQANTYEQYF | TGTGCCAGCAGTCCGCGACAGGCTAACACCTACGAGCAGTACTTC
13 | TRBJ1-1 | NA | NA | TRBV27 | CASSLGLNTEAFF | TGTGCCAGCAGTCTAGGTCTGAACACTGAAGCTTTCTTT
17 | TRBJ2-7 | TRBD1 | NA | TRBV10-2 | CASGDYPGTGGLYEQYF | TGCGCCAGCGGCGACTACCCCGGGACAGGGGGTCTCTACGAGCAGTACTTC
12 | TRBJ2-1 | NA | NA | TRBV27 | CASSPGTNEQFF | TGTGCCAGCAGTCCCGGGACCAATGAGCAGTTCTTC